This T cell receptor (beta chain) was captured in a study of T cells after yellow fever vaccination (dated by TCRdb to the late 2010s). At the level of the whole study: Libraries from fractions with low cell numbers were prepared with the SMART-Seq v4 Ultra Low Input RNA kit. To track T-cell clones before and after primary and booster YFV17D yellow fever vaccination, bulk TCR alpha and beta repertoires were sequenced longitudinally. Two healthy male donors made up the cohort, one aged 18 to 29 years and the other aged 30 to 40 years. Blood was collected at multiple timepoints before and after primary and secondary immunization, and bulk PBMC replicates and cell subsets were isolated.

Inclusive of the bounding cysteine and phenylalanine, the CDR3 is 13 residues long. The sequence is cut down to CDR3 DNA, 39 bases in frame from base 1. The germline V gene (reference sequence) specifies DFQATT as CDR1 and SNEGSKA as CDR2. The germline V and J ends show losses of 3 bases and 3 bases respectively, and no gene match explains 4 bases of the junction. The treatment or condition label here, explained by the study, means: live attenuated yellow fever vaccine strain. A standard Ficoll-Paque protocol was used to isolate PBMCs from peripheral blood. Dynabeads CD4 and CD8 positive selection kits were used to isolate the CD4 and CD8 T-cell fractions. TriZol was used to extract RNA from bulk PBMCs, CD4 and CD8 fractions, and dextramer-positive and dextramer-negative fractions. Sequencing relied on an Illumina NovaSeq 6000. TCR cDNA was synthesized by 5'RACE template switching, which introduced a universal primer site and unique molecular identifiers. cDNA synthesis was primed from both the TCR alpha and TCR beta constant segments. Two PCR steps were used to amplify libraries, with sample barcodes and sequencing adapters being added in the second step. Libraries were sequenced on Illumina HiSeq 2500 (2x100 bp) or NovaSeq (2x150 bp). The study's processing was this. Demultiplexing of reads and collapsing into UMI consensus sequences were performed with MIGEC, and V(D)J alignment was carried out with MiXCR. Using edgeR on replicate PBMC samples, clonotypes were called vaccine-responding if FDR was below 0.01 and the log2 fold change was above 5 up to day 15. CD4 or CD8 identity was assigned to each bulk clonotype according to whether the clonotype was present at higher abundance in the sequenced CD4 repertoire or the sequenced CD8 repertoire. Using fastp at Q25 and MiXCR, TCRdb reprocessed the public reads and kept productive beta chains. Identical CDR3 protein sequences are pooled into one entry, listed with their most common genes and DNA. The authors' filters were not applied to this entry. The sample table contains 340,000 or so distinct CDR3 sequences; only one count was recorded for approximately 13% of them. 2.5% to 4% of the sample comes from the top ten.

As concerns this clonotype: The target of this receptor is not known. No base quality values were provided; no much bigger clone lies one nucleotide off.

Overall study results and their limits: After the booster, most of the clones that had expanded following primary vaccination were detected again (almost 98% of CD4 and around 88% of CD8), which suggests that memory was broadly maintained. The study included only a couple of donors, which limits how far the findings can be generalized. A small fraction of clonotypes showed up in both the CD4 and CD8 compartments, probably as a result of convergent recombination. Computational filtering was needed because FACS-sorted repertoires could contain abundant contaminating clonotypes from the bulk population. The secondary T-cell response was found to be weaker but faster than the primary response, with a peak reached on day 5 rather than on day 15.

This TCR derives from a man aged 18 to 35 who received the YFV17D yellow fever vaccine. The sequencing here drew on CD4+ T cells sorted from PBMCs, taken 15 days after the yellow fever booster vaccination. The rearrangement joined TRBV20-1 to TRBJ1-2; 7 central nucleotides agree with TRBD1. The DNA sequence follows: TGCAGTGCTAGGCGTGACAGGGACTATGGCTACACCTTC. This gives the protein CSARRDRDYGYTF.